This T cell receptor (beta chain) was captured by sequencing in a study of blood T cells in healthy people across ages. With regard to this clonotype: The antigen is undetermined.

Findings and caveats of the study: Diversity estimates from one million T cells were considered underestimates.

A second PCR of roughly 7 to 11 cycles used a sample-barcoded 5' primer and a J-beta primer mix. TCRdb processed the 5' RACE reads anew with MiXCR; each CDR3 protein has one entry. The table records more than 650,000 distinct CDR3 sequences, roughly 25% of them present only once. The CDR3 is 13 residues long. V was trimmed by 2 bases and J by 6 bases, leaving 8 bases between them. The V gene's germline CDR1 is KGHSH and CDR2 LQKENI. A further study also used this sample, focusing on T cells of mothers and their children. From that paper: The study recruited three healthy Caucasian mothers and their six children as donors. Extraction yielded RNA that went, in full, into cDNA synthesis at around 1.6 ug per 15 ul. Not a single persistent microchimeric T cell clone was detected.

This clonotype was sampled from a boy younger than 18 in good health. The sample taken for sequencing was blood. The rearrangement joins TRBV18 to TRBJ2-4; D unclear. The DNA of the CDR3 is TGTGCCAGCTCACCAGGGTCGTCAAACATTCAGTACTTC. It yields the protein CASSPGSSNIQYF.